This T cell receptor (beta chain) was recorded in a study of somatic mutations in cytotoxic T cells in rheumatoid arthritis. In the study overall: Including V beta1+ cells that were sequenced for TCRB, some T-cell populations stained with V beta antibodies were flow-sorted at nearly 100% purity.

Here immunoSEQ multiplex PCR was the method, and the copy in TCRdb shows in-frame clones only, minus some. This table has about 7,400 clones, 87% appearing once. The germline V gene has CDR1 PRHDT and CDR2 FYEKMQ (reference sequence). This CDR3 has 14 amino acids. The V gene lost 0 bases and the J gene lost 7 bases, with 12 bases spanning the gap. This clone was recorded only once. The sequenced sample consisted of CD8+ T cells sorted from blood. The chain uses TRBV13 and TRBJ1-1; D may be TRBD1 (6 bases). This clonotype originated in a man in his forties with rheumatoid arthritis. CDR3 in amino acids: CASSLGQRGSEAFF. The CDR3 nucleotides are TGTGCCAGCAGCTTAGGCCAAAGGGGGAGTGAAGCTTTCTTT. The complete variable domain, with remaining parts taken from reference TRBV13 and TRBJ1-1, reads AAGVIQSPRHLIKEKRETATLKCYPIPRHDTVYWYQQGPGQDPQFLISFYEKMQSDKGSIPDRFSAQQFSDYHSELNMSSLELGDSALYFCASSLGQRGSEAFFGQGTRLTVV.